This T cell receptor (beta chain) was retrieved from a study of blood T cells in healthy people across ages. Per the germline V gene, CDR1 is SGHVS and CDR2 is FNYEAQ. This CDR3 spans 15 amino acids. With 8 bases clipped from V and 4 bases from J, the junction kept 11 bases outside the gene matches. Together with a sample-barcoded 5' primer, a J-beta primer mix was included in a second PCR lasting about 7 to 11 cycles. Every sample gave at least 2.5 million paired-end reads containing CDR3. Each CDR3 protein gets one entry after TCRdb re-called the 5' RACE reads with MiXCR. Here the sample spans fewer than 2,000,000 distinct CDR3 sequences, about 35% being singletons. PBMCs numbering at least 7 million were isolated per sample.

The TCR was taken from a woman in her twenties or thirties in good health. This chain uses TRBV7-6 with TRBJ2-1; 7 nucleotides agree with TRBD2. Sequencing used blood. In DNA, the CDR3 is TGTGCCAGCGCCGCCAGGGCTAGCGGTTACAATGAGCAGTTCTTC. Residues: CASAARASGYNEQFF.